This T cell receptor (beta chain) derives from a study of human T cells and chemical hapten exposure. Across the whole study: Sensitization involved placing 2% DPC onto a 2 cm by 2 cm region of upper inner arm skin. Patch tests applied 0.01% DPC to the upper back, read at 6 days.

CDR3 length equals 16 residues. V shed 0 bases and J shed 0 bases, with 10 bases lying between them. CDR1 and CDR2 from the germline V gene are SGHRS and YFSETQ. The time point: pre-sensitization, week 0. Treatment reported: therapeutic diphenylcyclopropenone sensitization with weekly scalp DPC. Whole-study findings and limits: Counts of expanded TCRs (at PT1) showed a positive correlation with patch test score.

This clonotype appeared many times. The antigen is undetermined. As the library was built, unique molecular identifiers were attached to individual cDNA molecules. Using its own MiXCR run on the RACE reads, TCRdb lists one record per CDR3 protein. Seen here are about 380,000 distinct CDR3 sequences, approximately 5% observed once, and the top ten hold around 2.6%. This clonotype originated in a woman in her forties or fifties with alopecia areata. Some clones in this sample may be carry-over from other donors' samples. The chain recombines TRBV5-1 with TRBJ2-1; D could derive from TRBD1 or TRBD2 (6 bases each). Source: whole blood, taken in connection with sensitization to the hapten diphenylcyclopropenone (DPC). CDR3 bases: TGCGCCAGCAGCTTGGACGAGGGGGGCTCCTACAATGAGCAGTTCTTC. The encoded protein is CASSLDEGGSYNEQFF.